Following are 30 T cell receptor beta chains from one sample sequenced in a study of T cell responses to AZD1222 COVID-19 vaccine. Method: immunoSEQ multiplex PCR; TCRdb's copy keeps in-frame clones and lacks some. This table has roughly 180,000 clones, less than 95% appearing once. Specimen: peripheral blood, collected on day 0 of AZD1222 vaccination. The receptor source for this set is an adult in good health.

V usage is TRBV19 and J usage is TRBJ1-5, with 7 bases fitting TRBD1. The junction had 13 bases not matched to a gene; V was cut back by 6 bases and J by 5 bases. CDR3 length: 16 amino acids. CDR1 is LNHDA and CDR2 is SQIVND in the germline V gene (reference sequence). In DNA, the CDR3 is TGTGCCAGTAGCAGTTACAGGGACAGACCACATCAGCCCCAGCATTTT. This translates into CASSSYRDRPHQPQHF.

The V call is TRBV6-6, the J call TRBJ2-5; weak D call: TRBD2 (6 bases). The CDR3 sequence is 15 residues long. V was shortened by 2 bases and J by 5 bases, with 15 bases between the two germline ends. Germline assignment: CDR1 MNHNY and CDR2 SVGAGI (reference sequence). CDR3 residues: CASSYPGGGMETQYF. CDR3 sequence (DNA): TGTGCCAGCAGTTACCCCGGCGGAGGGATGGAGACCCAGTACTTC.

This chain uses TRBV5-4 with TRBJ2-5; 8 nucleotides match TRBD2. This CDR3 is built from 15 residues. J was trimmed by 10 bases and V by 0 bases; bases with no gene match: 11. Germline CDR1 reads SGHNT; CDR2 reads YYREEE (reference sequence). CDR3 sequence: CASSLAGSGTGDQYF. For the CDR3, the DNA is TGTGCCAGCAGCTTGGCTGGTAGCGGGACTGGGGACCAGTACTTC.

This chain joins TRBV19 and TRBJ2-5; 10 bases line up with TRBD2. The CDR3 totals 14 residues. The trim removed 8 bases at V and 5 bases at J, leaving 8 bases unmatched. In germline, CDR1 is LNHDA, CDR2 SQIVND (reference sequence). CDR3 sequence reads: CASRSGGAGETQYF. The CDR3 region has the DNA TGTGCCAGTCGAAGCGGGGGGGCCGGGGAGACCCAGTACTTC.

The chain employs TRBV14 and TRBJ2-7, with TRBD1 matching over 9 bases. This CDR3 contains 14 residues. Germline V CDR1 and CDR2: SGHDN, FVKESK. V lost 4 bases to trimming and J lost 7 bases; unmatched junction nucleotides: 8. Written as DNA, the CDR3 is TGTGCCAGCAGCCGTCCCGGGACAGGGAGAGAGCAGTACTTC. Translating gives CASSRPGTGREQYF.

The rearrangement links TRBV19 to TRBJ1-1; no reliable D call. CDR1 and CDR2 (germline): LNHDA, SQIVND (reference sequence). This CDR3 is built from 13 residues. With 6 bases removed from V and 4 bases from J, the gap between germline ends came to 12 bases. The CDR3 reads CASSPLVPTEAFF. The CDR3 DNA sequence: TGTGCCAGTAGCCCTCTCGTCCCCACTGAAGCTTTCTTT.

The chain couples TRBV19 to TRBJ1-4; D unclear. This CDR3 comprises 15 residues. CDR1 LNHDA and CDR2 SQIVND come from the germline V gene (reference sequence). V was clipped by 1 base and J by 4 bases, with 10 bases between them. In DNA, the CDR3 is TGTGCCAGTAGTATAGGGCTTCGGGGTAATGAAAAACTGTTTTTT. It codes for CASSIGLRGNEKLFF.

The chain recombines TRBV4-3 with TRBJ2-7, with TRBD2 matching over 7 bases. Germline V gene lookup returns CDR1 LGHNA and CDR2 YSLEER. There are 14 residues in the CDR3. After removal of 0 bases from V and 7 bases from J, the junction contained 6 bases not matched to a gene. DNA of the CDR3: TGCGCCAGCAGCCAAGATCGTTCAGCGGGAGAGCAGTACTTC. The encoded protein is CASSQDRSAGEQYF.

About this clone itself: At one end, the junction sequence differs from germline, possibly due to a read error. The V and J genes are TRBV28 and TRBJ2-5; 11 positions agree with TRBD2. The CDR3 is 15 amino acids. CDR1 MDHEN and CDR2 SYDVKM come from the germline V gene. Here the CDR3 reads CASTLAGGPGETQYF. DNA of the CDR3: TGTGCCAGCACTTTAGCGGGGGGGCCGGGAGAGACCCAGTACTTC.

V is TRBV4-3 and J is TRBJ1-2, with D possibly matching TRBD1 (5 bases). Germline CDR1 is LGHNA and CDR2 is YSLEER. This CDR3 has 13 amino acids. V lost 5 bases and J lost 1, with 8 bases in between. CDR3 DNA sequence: TGCGCCAGCAGCGTACAGGTTAACTATGGCTACACCTTC. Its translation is CASSVQVNYGYTF.

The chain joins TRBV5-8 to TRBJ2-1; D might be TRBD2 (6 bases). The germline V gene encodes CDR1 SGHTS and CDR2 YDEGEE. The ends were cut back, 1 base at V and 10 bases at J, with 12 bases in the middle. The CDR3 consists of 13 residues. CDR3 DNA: TGTGCCAGCAGCTTGAAGGCGGGGAGAGAGCAGTTCTTC. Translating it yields CASSLKAGREQFF.

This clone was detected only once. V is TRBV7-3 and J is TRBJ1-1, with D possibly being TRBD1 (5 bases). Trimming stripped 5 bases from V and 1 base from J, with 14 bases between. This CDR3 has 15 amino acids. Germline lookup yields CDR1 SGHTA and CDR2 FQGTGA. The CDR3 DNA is TGTGCCAGCAGCCCTGGCAGGGTGGGGAACACTGAAGCTTTCTTT. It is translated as CASSPGRVGNTEAFF. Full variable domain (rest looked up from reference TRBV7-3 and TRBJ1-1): GAGVSQTPSNKVTEKGKYVELRCDPISGHTALYWYRQSLGQGPEFLIYFQGTGAADDSGLPNDRFFAVRPEGSVSTLKIQRTERGDSAVYLCASSPGRVGNTEAFFGQGTRLTVV.

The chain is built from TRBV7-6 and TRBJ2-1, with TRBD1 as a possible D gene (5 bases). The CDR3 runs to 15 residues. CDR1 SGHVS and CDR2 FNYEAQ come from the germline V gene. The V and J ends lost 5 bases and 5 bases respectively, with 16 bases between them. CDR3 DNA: TGTGCCAGCAGCAGGGTGCAGGGCACTCACAATGAGCAGTTCTTC. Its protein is CASSRVQGTHNEQFF.

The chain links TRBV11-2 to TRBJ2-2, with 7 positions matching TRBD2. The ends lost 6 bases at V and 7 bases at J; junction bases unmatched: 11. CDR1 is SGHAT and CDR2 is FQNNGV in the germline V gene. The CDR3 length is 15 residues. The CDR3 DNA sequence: TGTGCCAGCAGGGATTATGGCGGGGGTTACGGGGAGCTGTTTTTT. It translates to CASRDYGGGYGELFF.

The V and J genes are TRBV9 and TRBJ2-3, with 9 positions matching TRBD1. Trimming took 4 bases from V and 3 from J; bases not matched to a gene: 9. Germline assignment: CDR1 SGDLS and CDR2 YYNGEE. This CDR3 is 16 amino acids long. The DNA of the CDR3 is TGTGCCAGCAGCACTACACCGGGACAGGGTACAGATACGCAGTATTTT. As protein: CASSTTPGQGTDTQYF.

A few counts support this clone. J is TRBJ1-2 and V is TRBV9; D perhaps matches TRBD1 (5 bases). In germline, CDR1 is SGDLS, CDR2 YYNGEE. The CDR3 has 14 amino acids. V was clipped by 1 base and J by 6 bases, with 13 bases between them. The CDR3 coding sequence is TGTGCCAGCAGCGTAACAGGAGACGCGGATGGCTACACCTTC. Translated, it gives CASSVTGDADGYTF.

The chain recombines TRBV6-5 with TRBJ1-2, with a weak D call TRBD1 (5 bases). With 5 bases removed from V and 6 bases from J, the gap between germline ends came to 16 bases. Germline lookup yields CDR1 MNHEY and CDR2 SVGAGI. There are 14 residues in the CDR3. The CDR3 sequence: CASSLPGGINGYTF. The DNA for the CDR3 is TGTGCCAGCAGTCTTCCGGGGGGTATCAATGGCTACACCTTC.

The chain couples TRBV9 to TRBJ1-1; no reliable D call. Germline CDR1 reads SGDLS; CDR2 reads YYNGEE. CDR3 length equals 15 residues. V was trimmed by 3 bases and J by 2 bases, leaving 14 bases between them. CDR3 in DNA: TGTGCCAGCAGCGCACTTTCGGGCTCAAACACTGAAGCTTTCTTT. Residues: CASSALSGSNTEAFF.

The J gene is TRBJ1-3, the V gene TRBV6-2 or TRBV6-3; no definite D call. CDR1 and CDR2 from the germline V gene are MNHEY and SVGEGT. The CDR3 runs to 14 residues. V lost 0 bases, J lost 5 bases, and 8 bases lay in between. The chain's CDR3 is CASSYSAERNTIYF. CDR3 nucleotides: TGTGCCAGCAGTTACTCCGCGGAGCGAAACACCATATATTTT.

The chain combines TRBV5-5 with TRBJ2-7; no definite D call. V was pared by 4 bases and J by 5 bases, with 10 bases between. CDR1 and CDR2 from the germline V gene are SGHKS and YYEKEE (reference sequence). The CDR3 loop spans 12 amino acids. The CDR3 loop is CASSGTVNEQYF. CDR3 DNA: TGTGCCAGCAGCGGTACAGTGAACGAGCAGTACTTC.

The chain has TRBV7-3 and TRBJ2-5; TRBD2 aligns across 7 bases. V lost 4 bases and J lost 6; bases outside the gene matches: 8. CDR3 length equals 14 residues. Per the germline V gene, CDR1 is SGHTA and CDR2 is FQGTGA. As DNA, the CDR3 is TGTGCCAGCAGCTCCCAGCGGGGATCCAAGACCCAGTACTTC. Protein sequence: CASSSQRGSKTQYF.

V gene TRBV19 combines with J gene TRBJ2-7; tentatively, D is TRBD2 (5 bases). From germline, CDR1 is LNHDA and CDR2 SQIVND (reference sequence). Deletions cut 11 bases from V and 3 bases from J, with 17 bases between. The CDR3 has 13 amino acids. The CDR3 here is CASSRGRDYEQYF. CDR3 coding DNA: TGTGCCTCGAGCCGGGGTAGGGACTACGAGCAGTACTTC.

Here the CDR3 reads CASSSGQGRNGYTF. The CDR3 DNA reads as TGTGCCAGCAGTTCGGGACAGGGGAGGAACGGCTACACCTTC. The chain combines TRBV28 with TRBJ1-2, with 10 bases that match TRBD1. This CDR3 spans 14 amino acids. V gave up 4 bases and J gave up 8 bases; unmatched junction bases: 7. CDR1 is MDHEN, CDR2 SYDVKM, per germline.

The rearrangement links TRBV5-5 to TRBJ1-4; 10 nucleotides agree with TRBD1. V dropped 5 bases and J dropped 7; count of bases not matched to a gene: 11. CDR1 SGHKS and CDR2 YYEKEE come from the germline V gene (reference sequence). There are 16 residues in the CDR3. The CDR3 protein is CASSFILDRGFEKLFF. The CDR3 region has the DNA TGTGCCAGCAGTTTTATTTTGGACAGGGGGTTTGAAAAACTGTTTTTT.

The CDR3 bases are TGCAGCGTCGACAACAGGGGGAGCTCCTACAATGAGCAGTTCTTC. It is translated as CSVDNRGSSYNEQFF. The chain carries TRBV29-1 and TRBJ2-1; 8 bases align to TRBD1. CDR3 length: 15 amino acids. Germline V CDR1 and CDR2: SQVTM, ANQGSEA. Trimming cost V 6 bases and J 0 bases; bases outside gene matches: 7.

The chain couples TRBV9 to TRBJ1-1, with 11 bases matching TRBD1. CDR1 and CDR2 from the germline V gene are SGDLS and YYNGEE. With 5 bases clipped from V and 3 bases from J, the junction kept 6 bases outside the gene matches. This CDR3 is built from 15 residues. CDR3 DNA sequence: TGTGCCAGCAGTCCGGGGACAGGGGGGGACACTGAAGCTTTCTTT. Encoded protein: CASSPGTGGDTEAFF.

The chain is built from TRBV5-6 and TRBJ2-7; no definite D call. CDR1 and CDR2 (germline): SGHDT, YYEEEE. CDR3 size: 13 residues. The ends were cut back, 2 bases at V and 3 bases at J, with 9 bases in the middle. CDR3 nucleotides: TGTGCCAGCAGCTTCTCAGTTGGCTACGAGCAGTACTTC. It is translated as CASSFSVGYEQYF. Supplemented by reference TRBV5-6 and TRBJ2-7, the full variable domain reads DAGVTQSPTHLIKTRGQQVTLRCSPKSGHDTVSWYQQALGQGPQFIFQYYEEEERQRGNFPDRFSGHQFPNYSSELNVNALLLGDSALYLCASSFSVGYEQYFGPGTRLTVT.

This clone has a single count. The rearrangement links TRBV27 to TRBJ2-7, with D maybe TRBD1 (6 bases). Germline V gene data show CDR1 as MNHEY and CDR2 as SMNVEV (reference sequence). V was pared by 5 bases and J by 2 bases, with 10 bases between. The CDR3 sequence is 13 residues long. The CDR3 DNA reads TGTGCCAGCAGTGTTGGACAGACCTACGAGCAGTACTTC. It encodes CASSVGQTYEQYF.

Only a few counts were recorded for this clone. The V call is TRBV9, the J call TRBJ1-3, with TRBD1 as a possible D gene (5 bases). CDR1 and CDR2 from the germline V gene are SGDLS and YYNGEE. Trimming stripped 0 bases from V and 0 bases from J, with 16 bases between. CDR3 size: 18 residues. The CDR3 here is CASSVEPRQLSSGNTIYF. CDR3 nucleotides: TGTGCCAGCAGCGTAGAGCCCCGACAGTTGAGCTCTGGAAACACCATATATTTT.

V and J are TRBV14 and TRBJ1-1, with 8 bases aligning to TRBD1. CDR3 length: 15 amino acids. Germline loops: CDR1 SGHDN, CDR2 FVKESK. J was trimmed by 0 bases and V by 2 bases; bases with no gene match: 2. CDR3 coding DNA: TGTGCCAGCAGCCAAAGGACAGGGCTGAACACTGAAGCTTTCTTT. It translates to CASSQRTGLNTEAFF.